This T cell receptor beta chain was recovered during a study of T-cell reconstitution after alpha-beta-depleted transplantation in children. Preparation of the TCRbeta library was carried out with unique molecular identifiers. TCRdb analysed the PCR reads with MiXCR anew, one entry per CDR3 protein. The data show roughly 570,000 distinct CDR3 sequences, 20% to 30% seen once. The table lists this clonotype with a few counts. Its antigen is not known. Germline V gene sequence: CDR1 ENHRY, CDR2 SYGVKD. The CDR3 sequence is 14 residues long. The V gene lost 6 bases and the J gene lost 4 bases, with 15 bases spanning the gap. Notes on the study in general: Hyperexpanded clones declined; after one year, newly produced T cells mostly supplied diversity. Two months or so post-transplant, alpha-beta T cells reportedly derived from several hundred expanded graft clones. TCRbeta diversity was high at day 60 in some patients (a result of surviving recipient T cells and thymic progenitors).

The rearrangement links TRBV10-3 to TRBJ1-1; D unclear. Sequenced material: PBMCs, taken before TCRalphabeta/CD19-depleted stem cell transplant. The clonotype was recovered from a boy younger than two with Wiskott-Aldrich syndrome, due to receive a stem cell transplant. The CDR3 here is CAIRPTGAVTEAFF. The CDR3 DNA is TGTGCCATCAGGCCCACGGGCGCGGTCACTGAAGCTTTCTTT.